The rows below give T cell receptor beta chains drawn from one sample of a study of blood T cell repertoires in COVID-19. Only in-frame clones appear in the TCRdb table, and some are missing; sequencing was by immunoSEQ multiplex PCR. This sample has approximately 220,000 clones; just under 85% occur once, and the top ten carry approximately 1.3%. The source material was PBMCs or T cells enriched from blood (not recorded which). The receptors stem from a woman in her thirties or forties with acute COVID-19. Both conserved end residues are part of each CDR3. The D gene is left open where the match is weak.

>NA|TRBV10-3|TRBJ1-2
CAISIGDSYGYTF
TGTGCCATCAGTATCGGGGATTCCTATGGCTACACCTTC
>NA|TRBV29-1|TRBJ2-1
CSVDMPGDEQFF
TGCAGCGTTGACATGCCGGGGGATGAGCAGTTCTTC
>TRBD1|TRBV6-5|TRBJ2-7
CASRKGQGAAYEQYF
TGTGCCAGCAGAAAGGGACAGGGGGCAGCCTACGAGCAGTACTTC
>NA|TRBV11-2|TRBJ2-7
CASSLDAGVSEQYF
TGTGCCAGCAGCTTAGATGCAGGGGTGAGCGAGCAGTACTTC
>NA|TRBV19|TRBJ1-2
CASRNLANYGYTF
TGTGCCAGTAGAAACCTAGCTAACTATGGCTACACCTTC
>TRBD2|TRBV30|TRBJ2-1
CAWSPLAASSYNEQFF
TGTGCCTGGAGTCCCCTAGCGGCCAGCTCCTACAATGAGCAGTTCTTC
>TRBD2|TRBV28|TRBJ2-5
CASSSSGTSAYQETQYF
TGTGCCAGCAGTTCGTCCGGGACTAGCGCGTACCAAGAGACCCAGTACTTC
>NA|TRBV7-8|TRBJ2-4
CASSPTGRWTKNIQYF
TGTGCCAGCAGCCCCACAGGTCGGTGGACCAAAAACATTCAGTACTTC
>NA|TRBV13|TRBJ2-1
CASSLAGSNEQFF
TGTGCCAGCAGCTTAGCAGGATCCAATGAGCAGTTCTTC
>TRBD2|TRBV5-1|TRBJ2-3
CASSLGTSGLNTQYF
TGCGCCAGCAGCTTGGGGACTAGCGGCCTGAATACGCAGTATTTT